The source of this T cell receptor beta chain is a study of blood T cell repertoires in COVID-19. Study overall: Samples of COVID-19 (acute and convalescent) were obtained from the United States, Italy and Spain. The cDNA or gDNA used as material had been derived from T cells, B-cell-depleted T cells, or PBMCs.

Germline V gene lookup returns CDR1 LNHDA and CDR2 SQIVND (reference sequence). The CDR3 covers 18 residues. V lost 0 bases, J lost 0 bases, and 9 bases stayed unmatched. Source study methods: Estimates of nucleated cell counts were drawn from the amplification of reference gene primers. Here immunoSEQ multiplex PCR was the method, and the copy in TCRdb shows in-frame clones only, minus some. D and trimming come from the DNA, and the V and J calls and clone size come from that table. The data show 200,000 or so clones, with roughly 84% seen just once and about 6.8% held by the top ten. The V and J genes are TRBV19 and TRBJ2-3; 7 bases map to TRBD2. Sequenced material: peripheral blood. The receptor was derived from a woman aged 40-49 years who had recovered from COVID-19. The CDR3 protein is CASSIDSVGSGSTDTQYF. The CDR3 DNA follows: TGTGCCAGTAGTATAGATTCGGTCGGTAGCGGGAGCACAGATACGCAGTATTTT.